The entry below gives a single T cell receptor beta chain sequence along with its context. Original methodology: For nucleated cells, counts were estimated from reference gene primer amplification. Libraries were prepared by immunoSEQ multiplex PCR; TCRdb keeps only in-frame clonotypes and omits some of them. V, J and clone size derive from that table, while D and trimming were established from the DNA sequence. This sample yields about 300,000 clones, of which roughly 83% are seen a single time; about 1.5% belongs to the top ten. Per germline, CDR1 MNHEY and CDR2 SMNVEV (reference sequence). Deletions cut 5 bases from V and 4 bases from J, with 14 bases between. This CDR3 contains 14 residues. These data belong to a study of blood T cell repertoires in COVID-19. The wider study: Some COVID-19 samples were acute and others convalescent; all came from the United States, Italy and Spain. Sample material is recorded as cDNA or gDNA derived from T cells, B-cell-depleted T cells, or PBMCs.

Seattle patient enrollment occurred during active infection, with longitudinal follow-up thereafter. The specimen was peripheral blood. The sequence came from a human donor with COVID-19, enrolled during active disease. The donor label of this sample is uncertain. The chain uses TRBV27 and TRBJ1-2, with D perhaps TRBD1 (5 bases). In DNA, the CDR3 is TGTGCCAGCAGTCAAGACAGCGGGTTCTATGGCTACACCTTC. It codes for CASSQDSGFYGYTF.